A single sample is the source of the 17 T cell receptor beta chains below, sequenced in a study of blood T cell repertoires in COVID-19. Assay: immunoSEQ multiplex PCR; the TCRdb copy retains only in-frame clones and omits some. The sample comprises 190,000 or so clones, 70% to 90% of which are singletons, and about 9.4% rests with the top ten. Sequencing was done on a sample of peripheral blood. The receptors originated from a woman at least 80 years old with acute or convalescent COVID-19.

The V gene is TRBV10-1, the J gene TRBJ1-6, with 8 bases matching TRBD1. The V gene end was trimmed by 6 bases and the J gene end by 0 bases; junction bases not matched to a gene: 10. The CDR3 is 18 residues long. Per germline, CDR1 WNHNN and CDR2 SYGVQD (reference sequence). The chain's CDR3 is CASRDRDRLSSYNSPLHF. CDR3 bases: TGCGCCAGCAGGGACCGGGACAGGTTAAGCTCCTATAATTCACCCCTCCACTTT.

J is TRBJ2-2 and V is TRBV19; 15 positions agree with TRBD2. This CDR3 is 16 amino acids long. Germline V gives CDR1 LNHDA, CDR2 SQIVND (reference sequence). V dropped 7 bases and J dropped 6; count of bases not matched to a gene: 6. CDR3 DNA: TGTGCCAGTACTCCTGGACTAGCGGGAGGGGCCGGGGAGCTGTTTTTT. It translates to CASTPGLAGGAGELFF.

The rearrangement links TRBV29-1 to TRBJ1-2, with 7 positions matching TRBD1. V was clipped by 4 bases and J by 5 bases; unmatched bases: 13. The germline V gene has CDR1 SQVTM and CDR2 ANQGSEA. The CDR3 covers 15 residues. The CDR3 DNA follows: TGCAGCGTTGTGGACTGGGACAGCAAAGGATATGGCTACACCTTC. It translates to CSVVDWDSKGYGYTF.

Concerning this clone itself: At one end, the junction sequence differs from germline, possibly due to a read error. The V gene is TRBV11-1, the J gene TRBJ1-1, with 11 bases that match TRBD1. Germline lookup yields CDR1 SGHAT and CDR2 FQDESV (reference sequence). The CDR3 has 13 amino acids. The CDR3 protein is CASSLGQGAEAFF. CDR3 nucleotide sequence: TGTGCCAGCAGTTTAGGACAGGGGGCCGAAGCTTTCTTT.

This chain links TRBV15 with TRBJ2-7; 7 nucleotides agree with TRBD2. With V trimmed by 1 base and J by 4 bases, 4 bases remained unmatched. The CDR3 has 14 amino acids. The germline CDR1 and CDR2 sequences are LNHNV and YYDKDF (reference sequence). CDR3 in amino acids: CATSRGAGYYEQYF. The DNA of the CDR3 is TGTGCCACCAGCAGAGGAGCGGGGTATTACGAGCAGTACTTC.

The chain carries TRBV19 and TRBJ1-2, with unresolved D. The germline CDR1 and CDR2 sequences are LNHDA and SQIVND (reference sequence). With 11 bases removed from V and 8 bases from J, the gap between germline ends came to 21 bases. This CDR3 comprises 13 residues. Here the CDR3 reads CAGTPGEGGGYTF. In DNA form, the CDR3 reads TGTGCCGGAACTCCCGGGGAGGGTGGAGGCTACACCTTC.

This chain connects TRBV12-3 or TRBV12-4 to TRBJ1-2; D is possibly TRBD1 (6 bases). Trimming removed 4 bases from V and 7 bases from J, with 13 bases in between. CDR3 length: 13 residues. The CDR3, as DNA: TGTGCCAGCAGTTGGGGGGGGCCCTTTGGCTACACCTTC. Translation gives CASSWGGPFGYTF.

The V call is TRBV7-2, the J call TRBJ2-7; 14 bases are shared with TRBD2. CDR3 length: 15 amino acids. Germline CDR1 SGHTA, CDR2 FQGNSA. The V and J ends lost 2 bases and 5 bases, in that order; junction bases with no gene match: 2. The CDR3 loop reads CASSLRLAGGNEQYF. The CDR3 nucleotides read TGTGCCAGCAGCTTAAGACTAGCGGGAGGGAACGAGCAGTACTTC.

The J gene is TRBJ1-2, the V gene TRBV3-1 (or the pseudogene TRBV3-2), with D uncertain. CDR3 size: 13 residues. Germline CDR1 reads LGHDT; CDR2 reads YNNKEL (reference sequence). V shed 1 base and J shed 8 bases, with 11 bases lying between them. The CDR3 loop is CASSQAPGRGYTF. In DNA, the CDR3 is TGTGCCAGCAGCCAAGCACCTGGGAGAGGCTACACCTTC.

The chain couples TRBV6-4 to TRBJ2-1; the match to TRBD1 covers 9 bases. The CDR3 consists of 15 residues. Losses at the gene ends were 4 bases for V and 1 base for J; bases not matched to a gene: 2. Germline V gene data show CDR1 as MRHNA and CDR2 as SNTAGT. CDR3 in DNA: TGTGCCAGCAGTGTAGGACAGGGGTCCTACAATGAGCAGTTCTTC. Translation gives CASSVGQGSYNEQFF.

The CDR3 sequence: CASRPPGHSYEQYF. CDR3 coding DNA: TGTGCCAGCAGGCCGCCGGGACACTCCTACGAGCAGTACTTC. V and J are TRBV28 and TRBJ2-7, with D perhaps TRBD1 (6 bases). V dropped 6 bases and J dropped 0 bases, with 12 bases sitting between them. CDR1 is MDHEN, CDR2 SYDVKM, per germline. There are 14 residues in the CDR3.

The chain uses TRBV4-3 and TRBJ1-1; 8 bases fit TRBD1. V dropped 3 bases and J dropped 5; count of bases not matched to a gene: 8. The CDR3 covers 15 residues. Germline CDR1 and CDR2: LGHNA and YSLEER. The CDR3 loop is CASSQTLGQGTEAFF. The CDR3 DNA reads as TGCGCCAGCAGCCAGACATTAGGACAGGGAACTGAAGCTTTCTTT.

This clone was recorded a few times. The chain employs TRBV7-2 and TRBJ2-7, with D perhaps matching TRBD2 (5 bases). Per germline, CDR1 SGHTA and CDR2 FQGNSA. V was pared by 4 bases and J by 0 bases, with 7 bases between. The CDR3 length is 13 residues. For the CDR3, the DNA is TGTGCCAGCAGCTCTGACTACTCCTACGAGCAGTACTTC. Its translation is CASSSDYSYEQYF.

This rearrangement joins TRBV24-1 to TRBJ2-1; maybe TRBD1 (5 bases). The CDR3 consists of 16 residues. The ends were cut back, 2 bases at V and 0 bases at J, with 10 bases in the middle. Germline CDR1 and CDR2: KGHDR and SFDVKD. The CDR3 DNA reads TGTGCCACCAGTGATTCCACAGGTCGCTCCTACAATGAGCAGTTCTTC. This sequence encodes CATSDSTGRSYNEQFF.

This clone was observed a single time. DNA for the CDR3: TGTGCCAGCAGCCGCCGGACAGGGGGAGGTAATTCACCCCTCCACTTT. This translates into CASSRRTGGGNSPLHF. The chain uses TRBV7-8 and TRBJ1-6, with 10 bases matching TRBD1. The CDR3 loop spans 16 amino acids. V shed 5 bases and J 6 bases; nucleotides not matched to a gene: 7. Per germline, CDR1 SGHVS and CDR2 FQNEAQ.

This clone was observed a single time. The CDR3 loop is CASSLQGRGVYEQYF. The CDR3 DNA reads TGCGCCAGCAGCTTACAGGGTCGGGGAGTCTACGAGCAGTACTTC. The gene calls are TRBV5-1 and TRBJ2-7, with D tentatively TRBD1 (6 bases). Germline CDR1 and CDR2: SGHRS and YFSETQ. With 2 bases removed from V and 3 bases from J, the gap between germline ends came to 15 bases. The CDR3 is 15 amino acids.

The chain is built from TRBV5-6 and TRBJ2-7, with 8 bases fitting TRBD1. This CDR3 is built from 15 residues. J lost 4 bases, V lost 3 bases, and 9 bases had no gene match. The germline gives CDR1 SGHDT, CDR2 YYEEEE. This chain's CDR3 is CASSSLAGGRYEQYF. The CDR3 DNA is TGTGCCAGCAGCTCCCTGGCAGGGGGCAGGTACGAGCAGTACTTC.